What follows are 15 T cell receptor beta chains derived from one specimen sequenced in a study of blood T cell repertoires in COVID-19. Profiled with immunoSEQ multiplex PCR; TCRdb holds only in-frame clones, not every one. The sample consists of under 300,000 clones, roughly 86% of them appearing once. The material sequenced was peripheral blood. These receptors came from an elderly man with acute or convalescent COVID-19.

The rearrangement uses TRBV4-1 and TRBJ2-7; 8 bases fit TRBD1. The germline V gene encodes CDR1 MGHRA and CDR2 YSYEKL. The J segment lost 0 bases and the V segment lost 5 bases, leaving 9 bases of the junction unmatched. The CDR3 is 16 amino acids. DNA for the CDR3: TGCGCCAGCAGCAAGGAACAGGGGGTAAGCTCCTACGAGCAGTACTTC. Protein: CASSKEQGVSSYEQYF.

The chain uses TRBV28 and TRBJ2-1; TRBD2 agrees at 8 bases. Looked up from germline, CDR1 is MDHEN and CDR2 is SYDVKM. Trimming took 5 bases from V and 1 from J; bases not matched to a gene: 7. CDR3 length: 16 residues. CDR3 loop: CASSTPGGVSYNEQFF. In nucleotides, the CDR3 is TGTGCCAGCAGTACTCCCGGGGGGGTTTCCTACAATGAGCAGTTCTTC.

This rearrangement joins TRBV7-2 to TRBJ2-5; D call uncertain. Trimming stripped 4 bases from V and 7 bases from J, with 13 bases between. Germline V gene data show CDR1 as SGHTA and CDR2 as FQGNSA. The CDR3 has 13 residues. The CDR3 DNA reads TGTGCCAGCAGCTCCGACTCCCTGGGGACCCAGTACTTC. Its translation: CASSSDSLGTQYF.

V and J are TRBV6-1 and TRBJ1-3; D gene ambiguous. The CDR3 sequence is 14 residues long. V dropped 2 bases and J dropped 7 bases, with 12 bases sitting between them. Germline CDR1 is MNHNS and CDR2 is SASEGT. CDR3 residues: CASSERSESNTIYF. CDR3 sequence (DNA): TGTGCCAGCAGTGAAAGATCGGAGTCCAACACCATATATTTT.

V is TRBV19 and J is TRBJ2-7; D uncertain. The CDR3 is made up of 13 amino acids. The germline CDR1 and CDR2 sequences are LNHDA and SQIVND (reference sequence). V dropped 3 bases and J dropped 1 base, with 7 bases sitting between them. In DNA form, the CDR3 reads TGTGCCAGTAGTATTCAGGCTTCCTACGAGCAGTACTTC. Residues: CASSIQASYEQYF. The entire variable domain, with the rest obtained from reference TRBV19 and TRBJ2-7, is as follows: DGGITQSPKYLFRKEGQNVTLSCEQNLNHDAMYWYRQDPGQGLRLIYYSQIVNDFQKGDIAEGYSVSREKKESFPLTVTSAQKNPTAFYLCASSIQASYEQYFGPGTRLTVT.

V gene TRBV20-1 combines with J gene TRBJ2-2; a possible D gene is TRBD2 (5 bases). Germline V lookup: CDR1 DFQATT, CDR2 SNEGSKA (reference sequence). Trimming removed 3 bases at V and 2 bases at J, with 10 bases between. CDR3 length: 14 residues. DNA for the CDR3: TGCAGTGCTAGTAGTCGGGATAACACCGGGGAGCTGTTTTTT. Its translation: CSASSRDNTGELFF.

The chain joins TRBV10-3 to TRBJ2-3, with 12 bases lining up with TRBD2. Trimming at V came to 4 bases and at J to 3 bases, leaving 14 bases not matched to a gene. Germline-derived CDR1 and CDR2 are ENHRY and SYGVKD. The CDR3 is made up of 19 amino acids. The CDR3 DNA is TGTGCCATCAGTGTGCGGGGACTAGCGGGTCGCACTGATACAGATACGCAGTATTTT. The encoded protein is CAISVRGLAGRTDTDTQYF.

The chain combines TRBV6-5 with TRBJ1-4; D remains unclear. Germline CDR1 MNHEY, CDR2 SVGAGI. The CDR3 has 13 residues. V lost 6 bases and J lost 4, with 9 bases in between. The CDR3 nucleotides read TGTGCCAGCAGCCCCCGGGGTAATGAAAAACTGTTTTTT. It codes for CASSPRGNEKLFF.

The genes are TRBV19 and TRBJ1-1; TRBD1 matches at 7 bases. Trimming removed 7 bases from V and 1 base from J; junction bases left unmatched: 6. Germline assignment: CDR1 LNHDA and CDR2 SQIVND (reference sequence). This CDR3 spans 14 amino acids. The CDR3 sequence is CASISDRRNTEAFF. DNA for the CDR3: TGTGCCAGTATTTCGGACAGGAGGAACACTGAAGCTTTCTTT. The whole variable domain, filled in from reference TRBV19 and TRBJ1-1, reads DGGITQSPKYLFRKEGQNVTLSCEQNLNHDAMYWYRQDPGQGLRLIYYSQIVNDFQKGDIAEGYSVSREKKESFPLTVTSAQKNPTAFYLCASISDRRNTEAFFGQGTRLTVV.

This clone was counted a single time. The chain recombines TRBV20-1 with TRBJ2-3, with no clear D. The V end lost 8 bases, the J end lost 4 bases, and 10 bases lay between the germline ends. Looked up from germline, CDR1 is DFQATT and CDR2 is SNEGSKA (reference sequence). The CDR3 runs to 11 residues. CDR3 sequence (DNA): TGCAGTCCAGACTCGCCAGATACGCAGTATTTT. The encoded protein is CSPDSPDTQYF.

The chain employs TRBV28 and TRBJ1-2; D possibly corresponds to TRBD1 (5 bases). Germline V gives CDR1 MDHEN, CDR2 SYDVKM. The ends were cut back, 5 bases at V and 7 bases at J, with 11 bases in the middle. This CDR3 comprises 12 residues. The CDR3 spells CASSQAGGGYTF. Here the CDR3 DNA reads TGTGCCAGCAGTCAAGCGGGGGGTGGCTACACCTTC.

The V call is TRBV24-1, the J call TRBJ2-2, with 8 positions matching TRBD2. CDR3 length: 16 amino acids. V trimming: 10 bases; J trimming: 4 bases; junction bases outside the gene matches: 13. CDR1 is KGHDR and CDR2 is SFDVKD in the germline V gene. The CDR3 sequence is CATAVGRGAITGELFF. CDR3 DNA: TGTGCCACGGCCGTCGGGCGGGGGGCAATCACCGGGGAGCTGTTTTTT.

The V and J genes are TRBV7-2 and TRBJ1-1; no firm D call. Deletions cut 6 bases from V and 8 bases from J, with 10 bases between. Germline CDR1 SGHTA, CDR2 FQGNSA. The CDR3 loop spans 11 amino acids. As DNA, the CDR3 is TGTGCCAGCAGACTGAACTCGGAAGCTTTCTTT. Translating it yields CASRLNSEAFF.

The chain is built from TRBV12-3 or TRBV12-4 and TRBJ1-1; D gene uncertain. The ends were cut back, 5 bases at V and 11 bases at J, with 12 bases in the middle. The CDR3 spans 11 residues. The CDR3 coding sequence is TGTGCCAGCAGTCGCCGGGAAGTCGCTTTCTTT. It yields the protein CASSRREVAFF.

The V gene is TRBV3-1 (or the pseudogene TRBV3-2), the J gene TRBJ1-5; TRBD1 aligns across 7 bases. The germline gives CDR1 LGHDT, CDR2 YNNKEL (reference sequence). After removal of 3 bases from V and 0 bases from J, the junction contained 2 bases not matched to a gene. The CDR3 covers 15 residues. CDR3 residues: CASSQGTASNQPQHF. In DNA, the CDR3 is TGTGCCAGCAGCCAGGGGACAGCTAGCAATCAGCCCCAGCATTTT.